Listed here is a single T cell receptor beta chain. The sample comes from a study of CD8 T cells in Susac syndrome. Across the whole study: Among the Susac syndrome patients who underwent sequencing, about six had clinically active disease, while about eight of them were in remission.

With random hexamers, reverse transcription was performed on roughly 0.45 to 1 ug of RNA. MiXCR, run by TCRdb on the immunoSEQ multiplex PCR reads, gives a single entry per CDR3 protein. The sample comprises 150,000 to 200,000 distinct CDR3 sequences, roughly 94% of which are singletons, and 0.12% rests with the top ten. The clonotype comes from a human donor with Susac syndrome. Sequenced sample: CD4+ T cells from PBMCs.

CDR3 region: CASSYSLGRLAFGIQYF. DNA of the CDR3: TGTGCCAGCAGTTACTCCTTAGGCAGGTTAGCCTTCGGCATTCAGTACTTC. V gene TRBV6-5 combines with J gene TRBJ2-4, with D hard to call. The CDR3 has 17 amino acids. The germline CDR1 and CDR2 sequences are MNHEY and SVGAGI. V was trimmed by 0 bases and J by 9 bases, leaving 21 bases between them.